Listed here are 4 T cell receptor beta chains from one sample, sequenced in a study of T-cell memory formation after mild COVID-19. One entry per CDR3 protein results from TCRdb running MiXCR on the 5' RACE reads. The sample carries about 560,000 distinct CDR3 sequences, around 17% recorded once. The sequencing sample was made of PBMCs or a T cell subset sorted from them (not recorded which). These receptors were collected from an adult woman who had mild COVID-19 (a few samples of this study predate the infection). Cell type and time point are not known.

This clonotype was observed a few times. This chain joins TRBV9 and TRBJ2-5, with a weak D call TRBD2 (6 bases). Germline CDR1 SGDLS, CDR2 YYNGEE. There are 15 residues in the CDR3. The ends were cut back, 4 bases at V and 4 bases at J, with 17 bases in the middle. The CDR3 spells CASSPRAQEGETQYF. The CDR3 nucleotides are TGTGCCAGCAGCCCCCGGGCCCAGGAGGGAGAGACCCAGTACTTC. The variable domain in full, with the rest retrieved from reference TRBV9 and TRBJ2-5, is DSGVTQTPKHLITATGQRVTLRCSPRSGDLSVYWYQQSLDQGLQFLIQYYNGEERAKGNILERFSAQQFPDLHSELNLSSLELGDSALYFCASSPRAQEGETQYFGPGTRLLVL.

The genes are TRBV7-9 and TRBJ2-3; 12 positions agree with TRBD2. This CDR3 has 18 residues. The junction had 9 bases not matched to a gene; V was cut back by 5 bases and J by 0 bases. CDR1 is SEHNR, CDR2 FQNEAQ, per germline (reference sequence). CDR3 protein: CASSRTGLAGSSTDTQYF. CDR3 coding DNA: TGTGCCAGCAGCCGAACCGGACTAGCGGGAAGTAGCACAGATACGCAGTATTTT.

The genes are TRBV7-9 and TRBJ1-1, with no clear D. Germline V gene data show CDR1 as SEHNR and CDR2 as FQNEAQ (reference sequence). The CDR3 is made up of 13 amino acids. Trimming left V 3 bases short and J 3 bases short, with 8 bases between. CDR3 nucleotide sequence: TGTGCCAGCAGCTTCCGTCTCGACACTGAAGCTTTCTTT. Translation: CASSFRLDTEAFF. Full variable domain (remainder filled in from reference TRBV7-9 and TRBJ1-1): DTGVSQNPRHKITKRGQNVTFRCDPISEHNRLYWYRQTLGQGPEFLTYFQNEAQLEKSRLLSDRFSAERPKGSFSTLEIQRTEQGDSAMYLCASSFRLDTEAFFGQGTRLTVV.

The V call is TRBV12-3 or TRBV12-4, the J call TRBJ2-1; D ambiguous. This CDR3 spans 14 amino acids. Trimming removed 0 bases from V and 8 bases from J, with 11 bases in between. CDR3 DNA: TGTGCCAGCAGTTTAGCGGAAATTAGAGATGAGCAGTTCTTC. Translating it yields CASSLAEIRDEQFF.